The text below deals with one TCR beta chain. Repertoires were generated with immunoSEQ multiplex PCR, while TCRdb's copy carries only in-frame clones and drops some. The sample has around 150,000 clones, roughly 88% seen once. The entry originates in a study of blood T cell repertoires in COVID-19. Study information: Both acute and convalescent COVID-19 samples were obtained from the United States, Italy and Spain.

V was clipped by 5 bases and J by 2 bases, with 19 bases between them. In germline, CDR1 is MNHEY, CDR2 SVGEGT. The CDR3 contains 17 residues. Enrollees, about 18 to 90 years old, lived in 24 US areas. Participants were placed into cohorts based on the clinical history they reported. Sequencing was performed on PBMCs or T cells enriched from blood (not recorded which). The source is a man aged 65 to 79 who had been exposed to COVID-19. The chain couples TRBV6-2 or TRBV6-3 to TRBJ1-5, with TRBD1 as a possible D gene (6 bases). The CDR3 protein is CASSPRPQGRGNQPQHF. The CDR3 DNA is TGTGCCAGCAGTCCCCGCCCCCAGGGGAGAGGCAATCAGCCCCAGCATTTT.